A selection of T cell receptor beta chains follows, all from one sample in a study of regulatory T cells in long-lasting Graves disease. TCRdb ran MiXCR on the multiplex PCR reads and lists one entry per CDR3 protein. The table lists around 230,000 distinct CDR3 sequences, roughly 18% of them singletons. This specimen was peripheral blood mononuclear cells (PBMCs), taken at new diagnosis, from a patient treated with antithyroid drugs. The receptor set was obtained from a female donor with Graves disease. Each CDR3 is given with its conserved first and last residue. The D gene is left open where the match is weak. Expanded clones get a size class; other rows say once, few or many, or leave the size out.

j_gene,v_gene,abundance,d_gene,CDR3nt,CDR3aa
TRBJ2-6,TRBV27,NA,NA,TGTGCCAGCAGGTCCGGGGGAGAGGCTGGGGCCAACGTCCTGACTTTC,CASRSGGEAGANVLTF
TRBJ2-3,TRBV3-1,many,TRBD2,TGTGCCAGCAGCCAAAACCCGGGACTAAGGACAGATACGCAGTATTTT,CASSQNPGLRTDTQYF
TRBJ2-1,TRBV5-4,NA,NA,TGTGCCAGCAGTTCCCGTCCCGGAGATGAGCAGTTCTTC,CASSSRPGDEQFF
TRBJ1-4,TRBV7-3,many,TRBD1,TGTGCCAGCAGCCCCGGGACAGGGATCCAGGAAAAACTGTTTTTT,CASSPGTGIQEKLFF
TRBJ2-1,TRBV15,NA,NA,TGTGCCACCAGCAGATTACAAAACAATGAGCAGTTCTTC,CATSRLQNNEQFF
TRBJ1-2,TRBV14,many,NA,TGTGCCAGCAGCCAGTCCGGGACCCCAGTTTATGGCTACACCTTC,CASSQSGTPVYGYTF
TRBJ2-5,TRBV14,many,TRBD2,TGTGCCAGCAGCCAAGAATTGCGGGAGAGACGGGAGACCCAGTACTTC,CASSQELRERRETQYF
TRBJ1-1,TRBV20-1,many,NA,TGCAGTGCTAGATTAGGGTCGGCGGGGACGGACACTGAAGCTTTCTTT,CSARLGSAGTDTEAFF
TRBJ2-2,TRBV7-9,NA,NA,TGTGCCAGCAGCTTATGGTCCTTGAACACCGGGGAGCTGTTTTTT,CASSLWSLNTGELFF
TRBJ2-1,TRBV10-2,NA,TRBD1,TGCGCCAGCATCAAAGACAGGGACACCTACAATGAGCAGTTCTTC,CASIKDRDTYNEQFF
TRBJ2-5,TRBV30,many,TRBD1,TGTGCCTGGAGTCCCCCCCGGACAGGCCTAAGGGAGACCCAGTACTTC,CAWSPPRTGLRETQYF
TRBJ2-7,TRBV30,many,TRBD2,TGTGCCTGGAGTAGCGGGAGGGCCTACGAGCAGTACTTC,CAWSSGRAYEQYF
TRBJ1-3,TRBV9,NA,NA,TGTGCCAGCAGCGCCTCAGCGGGGTCAATGAAAGGAAACACCATATATTTT,CASSASAGSMKGNTIYF
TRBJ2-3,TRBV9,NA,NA,TGTGCCAGCAGCGTAGGTGGAGGCAGCACAGATACGCAGTATTTT,CASSVGGGSTDTQYF
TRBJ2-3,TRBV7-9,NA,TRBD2,TGTGCCAGCAGCTTATACGGACTAGCGGGAAGGCCGAGCACAGATACGCAGTATTTT,CASSLYGLAGRPSTDTQYF
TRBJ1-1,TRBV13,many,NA,TGTGCCAGCAGCCCATGGGGGGGGGCATGGTCTGAAGCTTTCTTT,CASSPWGGAWSEAFF
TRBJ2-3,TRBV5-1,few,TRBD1,TGCGCCAGCAGCTTGCTCAGGGGGTCAGATACGCAGTATTTT,CASSLLRGSDTQYF
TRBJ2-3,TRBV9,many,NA,TGTGCCAGCAGCGTATCCGGAGCTGGGGGAGATACGCAGTATTTT,CASSVSGAGGDTQYF
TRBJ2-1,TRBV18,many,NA,TGTGCCAGCTCATCTTCAACTATGTACAATGAGCAGTTCTTC,CASSSSTMYNEQFF
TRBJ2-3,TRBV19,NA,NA,TGTGCCAGTAGTATAGTAACCACAGATACGCAGTATTTT,CASSIVTTDTQYF
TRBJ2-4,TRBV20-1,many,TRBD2,TGCAGTGCTAGAGGGGTAGCGGGAGGATTGGACATTCAGTACTTC,CSARGVAGGLDIQYF
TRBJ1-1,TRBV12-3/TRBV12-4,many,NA,TGTGCCAGCAGTTTCTCGGACGGGAACACTGAAGCTTTCTTT,CASSFSDGNTEAFF
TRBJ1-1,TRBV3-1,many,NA,TGTGCCTCGGGGTGGGGAATGAACACTGAAGCTTTCTTT,CASGWGMNTEAFF
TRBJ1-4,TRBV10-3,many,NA,TGTGCCATCAGTGGGGAGGGGTTTCCTTCCGGAAAACTGTTTTTT,CAISGEGFPSGKLFF
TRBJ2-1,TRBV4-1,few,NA,TGCGCCAGCAGCCAAGATCTTTATATCCATGAACCCTCCCTGAATGAGCAGTTCTTC,CASSQDLYIHEPSLNEQFF
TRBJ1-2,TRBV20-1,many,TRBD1,TGCAGTGCTAGGGGACAGGGGGCGAGAGGCTATGGCTACACCTTC,CSARGQGARGYGYTF
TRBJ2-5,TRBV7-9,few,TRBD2,TGTGCCACCCAGTCCAGCGGGAGGGGGAAGACCCAGTACTTC,CATQSSGRGKTQYF
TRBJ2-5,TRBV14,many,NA,TGTGCCAGCAGCCATGTTCGGACAGAGGGCTCCCAGTACTTC,CASSHVRTEGSQYF
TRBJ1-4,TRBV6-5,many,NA,TGTGCCAGCAGTTACCCCATCCGGGGAGGTACTAATGAAAAACTGTTTTTT,CASSYPIRGGTNEKLFF
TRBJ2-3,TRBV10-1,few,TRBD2,TGCGCCAGCAATGATATAGCGGGAGCAGATACGCAGTATTTT,CASNDIAGADTQYF
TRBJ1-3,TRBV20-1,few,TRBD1,TGCAGTGCAAGACAGGGGTTGGGAAACACCATATATTTT,CSARQGLGNTIYF
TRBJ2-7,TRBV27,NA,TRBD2,TGTGCCAGCAGTTTGGGAGGGAACTCCTACGAGCAGTACTTC,CASSLGGNSYEQYF
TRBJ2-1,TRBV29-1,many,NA,TGCAGCGTTGAATATGGGACTGAGCAGTTCTTC,CSVEYGTEQFF
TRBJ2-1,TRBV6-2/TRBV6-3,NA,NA,TGTGCCAGCAGCTTATCCTCTGCGGGTTCTTACAATGAGCAGTTCTTC,CASSLSSAGSYNEQFF
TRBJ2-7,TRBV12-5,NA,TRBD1,TGTGCTAGTGGTTTGGTCCCGCAGGGGGACGAGCAGTACTTC,CASGLVPQGDEQYF
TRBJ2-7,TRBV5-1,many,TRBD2,TGCGCCAGCAGCTTGACAGCGGGAGGAGAAGAGCAGTACTTC,CASSLTAGGEEQYF
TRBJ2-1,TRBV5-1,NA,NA,TGCGCCAGCAGAACCGGGGCGGGATCTCTTGAGCAGTTCTTC,CASRTGAGSLEQFF
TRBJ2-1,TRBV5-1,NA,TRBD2,TGCGCCAGCAGCGCCGGGACTACCAGTAATGAGCAGTTCTTC,CASSAGTTSNEQFF